Here is one T cell receptor beta chain with its context. Its target is not known. Trimming stripped 2 bases from V and 7 bases from J, with 17 bases between. The CDR3 runs 16 residues. Per germline, CDR1 MDHEN and CDR2 SYDVKM. This record comes from a study of breast tumors, draining lymph nodes, adjacent tissues. Study observations and caveats: Tumor T cell lymph node origin was a supported hypothesis, not proven. Tumor repertoires ranked between lymph nodes and nontumor tissue in diversity, with V and J gene preferences. Luminal-like breast cancer showed significantly greater tumor-nontumor repertoire similarity than basal-like breast cancer did.

Breast cancer patients provided tissue from their axillary draining lymph nodes. TCRdb re-called the multiplex PCR reads with MiXCR, one entry per CDR3 protein. The data show about 180,000 distinct CDR3 sequences, about 34% seen once. Sequenced sample: axillary lymph node tissue. The source of this sequence is a female donor with breast cancer. Some clones in this sample may be carry-over from other donors' samples. The V call is TRBV28, the J call TRBJ2-2; D tentatively fits TRBD1 or TRBD2 (5 bases each). CDR3 bases: TGTGCCAGCAGTTTAGGGGGTCCCGAGCACATCGGGGAGCTGTTTTTT. Protein: CASSLGGPEHIGELFF.